The clone carrying this T cell receptor beta chain occurred many times. Exclusion followed for patients with uncontrolled infection, other autoimmune disease, pregnancy or lactation. Blood from later-ophthalmopathy patients was taken at first hyperthyroidism diagnosis. This specimen belongs to a study of T cells in Graves' hyperthyroidism and ophthalmopathy. The germline gives CDR1 SGDLS, CDR2 YYNGEE. V gave up 3 bases and J gave up 4 bases; unmatched junction bases: 14. The CDR3 totals 18 residues. TCR beta CDR3 sequences were amplified from RNA transcripts. When the TCR CDR3 underwent first-round RT-PCR, the HTBI primer set was used. TCRdb called the multiplex PCR reads again in MiXCR, with one record for every CDR3 protein. The data contain around 300,000 distinct CDR3 sequences, approximately 12% of them seen just once; the ten biggest clones take up around 7.9%.

The sequencing input was blood. V gene TRBV9 combines with J gene TRBJ2-1; 9 positions match TRBD1. This TCR derives from a woman in her twenties or thirties with Graves' hyperthyroidism that later progressed to Graves' ophthalmopathy. CDR3 region: CASSAQPGTGGAYNEQFF. CDR3 nucleotides: TGTGCCAGCAGCGCCCAGCCCGGTACAGGGGGCGCTTACAATGAGCAGTTCTTC.